The rows below give T cell receptor beta chains drawn from one sample of a study of T cell responses to AZD1222 COVID-19 vaccine. Generated by immunoSEQ multiplex PCR, the TCRdb table keeps only in-frame clones and is missing some. The sample holds approximately 160,000 clones; more than 85% are singletons and the top ten take about 1%. The sequences come from peripheral blood, collected on day 0 of AZD1222 vaccination. The receptors come from an adult in good health. Each CDR3 is given with its conserved first and last residue. D genes are given only for firm matches. The listing skips clone size in some rows; elsewhere it reads once, few, many or a size class.

D: NA; size: once; V: TRBV4-1; J: TRBJ1-1; DNA: TGCGCCAGCAGAGCCAAGTCTATGGGTTTTGTGGCAGCCACTGAAGCTTTCTTT; CDR3: CASRAKSMGFVAATEAFF
D: NA; size: NA; V: TRBV7-6; J: TRBJ2-7; DNA: TGTGCCAGCAGCGTGGACCCGTCCGCAAACGAGCAGTACTTC; CDR3: CASSVDPSANEQYF
D: NA; size: NA; V: TRBV6-1; J: TRBJ1-4; DNA: TGTGCCAGCAGTGAAGCGCCGGGGGTTAGTGAAAAACTGTTTTTT; CDR3: CASSEAPGVSEKLFF
D: TRBD1; size: NA; V: TRBV7-9; J: TRBJ2-2; DNA: TGTGCCAGCAGCCATACTACAGGGGACACCGGGGAGCTGTTTTTT; CDR3: CASSHTTGDTGELFF
D: NA; size: NA; V: TRBV7-3; J: TRBJ2-3; DNA: TGTGCCAGCAGCTTACAGGGCACAGATACGCAGTATTTT; CDR3: CASSLQGTDTQYF
D: NA; size: NA; V: TRBV5-5; J: TRBJ2-6; DNA: TGTGCCAGCAGCTTGAATAGGGTTGGGTCTGGGGCCAACGTCCTGACTTTC; CDR3: CASSLNRVGSGANVLTF
D: TRBD1; size: NA; V: TRBV7-2; J: TRBJ1-6; DNA: TGTGCCAGCAGGGGGGGACAGGGGGTTTCACCCCTCCACTTT; CDR3: CASRGGQGVSPLHF
D: NA; size: NA; V: TRBV5-1; J: TRBJ1-1; DNA: TGCGCCAGCTTTTCCGGGGGGATGAACACTGAAGCTTTCTTT; CDR3: CASFSGGMNTEAFF
D: NA; size: NA; V: TRBV28; J: TRBJ1-5; DNA: TGTGCCAGCAGTTTGGCCAGTGGGAATCAGCCCCAGCATTTT; CDR3: CASSLASGNQPQHF
D: TRBD1; size: NA; V: TRBV12-3/TRBV12-4; J: TRBJ1-2; DNA: TGTGCCACCGGGACAGGGGAAGGCTACACCTTC; CDR3: CATGTGEGYTF
D: NA; size: NA; V: TRBV19; J: TRBJ1-2; DNA: TGTGCCAGTAGTGACCAGGCGATTGACTATGGCTACACCTTC; CDR3: CASSDQAIDYGYTF
D: NA; size: once; V: TRBV3-1/TRBV3-2; J: TRBJ2-7; DNA: TGTGCCAGCAGCCATAAGTTTTGGCCAGAGCAGTACTTC; CDR3: CASSHKFWPEQYF
D: NA; size: NA; V: TRBV28; J: TRBJ2-5; DNA: TGTGCCAGCAGCCCTCCCGGGGGACCAACGGCCCAGTACTTC; CDR3: CASSPPGGPTAQYF
D: TRBD1; size: NA; V: TRBV18; J: TRBJ1-4; DNA: TGTGCCAGCTCACCATCGGGCCAGGGGGGTGAAAAACTGTTTTTT; CDR3: CASSPSGQGGEKLFF
D: NA; size: NA; V: TRBV4-1; J: TRBJ1-1; DNA: TGCGCCAGCAGCCCATACCTGGGGGTCGGAAAGAACACTGAAGCTTTCTTT; CDR3: CASSPYLGVGKNTEAFF
D: NA; size: NA; V: TRBV10-3; J: TRBJ1-5; DNA: TGTGCCATCAGTGAGTCGGGGGTGACCCACTCCTATAGCAATCAGCCCCAGCATTTT; CDR3: CAISESGVTHSYSNQPQHF
D: NA; size: once; V: TRBV30; J: TRBJ1-2; DNA: TGTGCCTGGTCTCCAGGGCAACGTCGGTACACCTTC; CDR3: CAWSPGQRRYTF
D: NA; size: NA; V: TRBV29-1; J: TRBJ2-2; DNA: TGCAGCGTTGTTGAGCGACTCCCTGCCGGGGAGCTGTTTTTT; CDR3: CSVVERLPAGELFF
D: NA; size: NA; V: TRBV30; J: TRBJ1-2; DNA: TGTGCCTGGGGACGGGAAACTAACTATGGCTACACCTTC; CDR3: CAWGRETNYGYTF
D: TRBD1; size: NA; V: TRBV28; J: TRBJ2-7; DNA: TGTGCCAGCAGTCCTATGGGACAGGGGGTAGGTTACGAGCAGTACTTC; CDR3: CASSPMGQGVGYEQYF
D: TRBD2; size: few; V: TRBV5-1; J: TRBJ2-3; DNA: TGCGCCAGCAGCTTGGGGGCTAGCGGGGCCACAGATACGCAGTATTTT; CDR3: CASSLGASGATDTQYF
D: TRBD1; size: once; V: TRBV2; J: TRBJ2-5; DNA: TGTGCCAGCAGGCCGGGACAGGGGTATGAGACCCAGTACTTC; CDR3: CASRPGQGYETQYF
D: NA; size: NA; V: TRBV7-2; J: TRBJ2-2; DNA: TGTGCCACCCCGACACCCACAGAGAACACCGGGGAGCTGTTTTTT; CDR3: CATPTPTENTGELFF
D: TRBD1; size: NA; V: TRBV9; J: TRBJ1-3; DNA: TGTGCCAGCAGCGCCCGTCAGACAGGGTGGGGAAACACCATATATTTT; CDR3: CASSARQTGWGNTIYF
D: NA; size: NA; V: TRBV7-9; J: TRBJ1-4; DNA: TGTGCCAGCAGCCCCCGGCAGGGCGAAATTGCAACTAATGAAAAACTGTTTTTT; CDR3: CASSPRQGEIATNEKLFF
D: NA; size: NA; V: TRBV7-2; J: TRBJ2-2; DNA: TGTGCCAGCAGCCTTCTGAGGACAGCCGTCATCACCGGGGAGCTGTTTTTT; CDR3: CASSLLRTAVITGELFF
D: NA; size: NA; V: TRBV27; J: TRBJ1-6; DNA: TGTGCCAGCAGCCCTAAGGGACTGTATAATTCACCCCTCCACTTT; CDR3: CASSPKGLYNSPLHF
D: NA; size: NA; V: TRBV4-1; J: TRBJ2-1; DNA: TGCGCCAGCAGCCCCGCGGACGGCTACAATGAGCAGTTCTTC; CDR3: CASSPADGYNEQFF
D: TRBD1; size: NA; V: TRBV19; J: TRBJ2-2; DNA: TGTGCCAGTAGTATCAACAGGGGTAACACCGGGGAGCTGTTTTTT; CDR3: CASSINRGNTGELFF
D: NA; size: NA; V: TRBV27; J: TRBJ1-5; DNA: TGTGCCAGCAGTTTAAATCGGGGACCCCAGCATTTT; CDR3: CASSLNRGPQHF
D: NA; size: NA; V: TRBV30; J: TRBJ1-4; DNA: TGTGCCTGGAAAACAGGGATTAATGAAAAACTGTTTTTT; CDR3: CAWKTGINEKLFF
D: NA; size: NA; V: TRBV3-1/TRBV3-2; J: TRBJ1-2; DNA: TGTGCCAGCAGCCGAACAGGGACCTTCGGAGGTGGCTACACCTTC; CDR3: CASSRTGTFGGGYTF
D: TRBD1; size: NA; V: TRBV7-8; J: TRBJ2-1; DNA: TGTGCCAGCAGCCGGGACAGAAACAATGAGCAGTTCTTC; CDR3: CASSRDRNNEQFF
D: NA; size: few; V: TRBV6-4; J: TRBJ1-5; DNA: TGTGCCAGCAGTGACGGGGACGGACCCCAGCATTTT; CDR3: CASSDGDGPQHF
D: NA; size: once; V: TRBV28; J: TRBJ1-5; DNA: TGTGCCAGTCTCGGGACACCCTTACAGCCCCAGCATTTT; CDR3: CASLGTPLQPQHF
D: NA; size: NA; V: TRBV10-1; J: TRBJ1-5; DNA: TGCGCCAGTGCGGAAAAGATTGATCAGCCCCAGCATTTT; CDR3: CASAEKIDQPQHF
D: NA; size: few; V: TRBV29-1; J: TRBJ1-1; DNA: TGCAGCGTTGGAGAAGGGGAGGGGACTGAAGCTTTCTTT; CDR3: CSVGEGEGTEAFF
D: TRBD1; size: NA; V: TRBV18; J: TRBJ1-2; DNA: TGTGCCAGCTCACCAGTTGGGACAGGGGTTGGCTACACCTTC; CDR3: CASSPVGTGVGYTF
D: NA; size: NA; V: TRBV7-2; J: TRBJ2-1; DNA: TGTGCCAGCAGCCTAACCGGGACGCGATACAATGAGCAGTTCTTC; CDR3: CASSLTGTRYNEQFF
D: TRBD1; size: NA; V: TRBV2; J: TRBJ2-2; DNA: TGTGCCAGCAAATCGGGACAGCGACACACCGGGGAGCTGTTTTTT; CDR3: CASKSGQRHTGELFF
D: NA; size: NA; V: TRBV4-3; J: TRBJ2-5; DNA: TGCGCCAGCAGCCAATGGGGGCAGGGTAAGTTAGAGACCCAGTACTTC; CDR3: CASSQWGQGKLETQYF
D: NA; size: NA; V: TRBV28; J: TRBJ1-2; DNA: TGTGCCACCCTCCCTCCCCAGGGCGCCTATGGCTACACCTTC; CDR3: CATLPPQGAYGYTF
D: NA; size: NA; V: TRBV6-5; J: TRBJ2-1; DNA: TGTGCCATACACGGGCCCCACAATGAGCAGTTCTTC; CDR3: CAIHGPHNEQFF
D: NA; size: NA; V: TRBV6-5; J: TRBJ2-5; DNA: TGTGCCAGCAGTACACAGGGTTTCGAAGAGACCCAGTACTTC; CDR3: CASSTQGFEETQYF
D: NA; size: NA; V: TRBV18; J: TRBJ2-1; DNA: TGTGCCAGCTCACCCGTCGCGGGGTCTTACAATGAGCAGTTCTTC; CDR3: CASSPVAGSYNEQFF
D: TRBD1; size: NA; V: TRBV7-8; J: TRBJ1-4; DNA: TGTGCCAGCAGTCCTCAGGGGGGCCCTCGGGAACTGTTTTTT; CDR3: CASSPQGGPRELFF
D: NA; size: NA; V: TRBV19; J: TRBJ2-2; DNA: TGTGCCAGTAGTGCCCAGGCCACGAACACCGGGGAGCTGTTTTTT; CDR3: CASSAQATNTGELFF
D: NA; size: NA; V: TRBV7-9; J: TRBJ2-2; DNA: TGTGCCAGCAGCGAGACGGGGCCTAGCGGGGAGCTGTTTTTT; CDR3: CASSETGPSGELFF
D: NA; size: NA; V: TRBV4-2; J: TRBJ2-3; DNA: TGTGCCAGCAGCCAAGAGGGGGGGCCCACAGATACGCAGTATTTT; CDR3: CASSQEGGPTDTQYF
D: NA; size: NA; V: TRBV30; J: TRBJ1-2; DNA: TGTGCCTGGAGCCGGGACATAATCTATGGCTACACCTTC; CDR3: CAWSRDIIYGYTF
D: NA; size: NA; V: TRBV5-4; J: TRBJ1-1; DNA: TGTGCCAGCAGGCTGGGGACGGCCAACACTGAAGCTTTCTTT; CDR3: CASRLGTANTEAFF
D: NA; size: NA; V: TRBV19; J: TRBJ2-6; DNA: TGTGCCAGTAGTATAGCAGTCTGGAACTCTGGGGCCAACGTCCTGACTTTC; CDR3: CASSIAVWNSGANVLTF
D: TRBD1; size: NA; V: TRBV27; J: TRBJ1-3; DNA: TGTGCCAGCAGTCTAACAGGGGGCTCTGGAAACACCATATATTTT; CDR3: CASSLTGGSGNTIYF
D: NA; size: NA; V: TRBV2; J: TRBJ1-2; DNA: TGTGCCAGCAGTGAAGCTGCGACGGGCCGTGGCTACACCTTC; CDR3: CASSEAATGRGYTF
D: NA; size: NA; V: TRBV3-1/TRBV3-2; J: TRBJ1-2; DNA: TGTGCCAGCAGCCAGGAGGGGGAATTCACCTTC; CDR3: CASSQEGEFTF
D: NA; size: NA; V: TRBV9; J: TRBJ2-2; DNA: TGTGCCAGCAGCGTAGGGGCCCTGCAGTTCTCCGGGGAGCTGTTTTTT; CDR3: CASSVGALQFSGELFF
D: NA; size: once; V: TRBV3-1/TRBV3-2; J: TRBJ1-3; DNA: TGTGCCAGCAGCCAATGGATGAAGCCTTACTCTGGAAACACCATATATTTT; CDR3: CASSQWMKPYSGNTIYF
D: TRBD1; size: NA; V: TRBV6-5; J: TRBJ1-5; DNA: TGTGCCAGCACGGGGCAGGGGGCAGGGCAGCCCCAGCATTTT; CDR3: CASTGQGAGQPQHF